This T cell receptor (beta chain) was found in a study of blood T cell repertoires in COVID-19. In the source study's methods: Estimation of nucleated cell counts was performed using reference gene primer amplification. Produced via immunoSEQ multiplex PCR; TCRdb's table is partial and in-frame only. V and J calls and clone size follow that table, whereas D and trimming were derived from the DNA. The data contain some 200,000 clones, 80% to 90% of them singletons. The germline V gene has CDR1 MNHEY and CDR2 SMNVEV (reference sequence). Trimming pared 6 bases from V and 8 bases from J, leaving 13 bases between. The CDR3 sequence is 13 residues long.

The origin of this receptor is a man aged 25 to 40 with active or convalescent COVID-19. Sample: peripheral blood. The rearrangement uses TRBV27 and TRBJ1-4; possible D gene TRBD1, 6 bases. CDR3 DNA: TGTGCCAGCAGCGGAACAGGGCAGGAAAAACTGTTTTTT. This sequence encodes CASSGTGQEKLFF.